The 10 T cell receptor beta chains in this list originate from one sample, sequenced in a study of hypomethylating agent response in myelodysplastic syndrome (dated by TCRdb to the early 2020s). Receptor amplification or capture employed the immunoSEQ multiplex PCR assay. TCRdb limited this immuneACCESS table to in-frame rearrangements with V and J called. A share of clones is missing; checked studies link under half to unresolved V genes, and the rest is unexplained. In this sample the table shows about 4,400 clones, about four fifths of which occur a single time. The ten largest account for approximately 18% of the sample. The specimen was bone marrow, collected before or after starting hypomethylating agent treatment for myelodysplastic syndrome (not recorded which). The receptors derive from a human donor with myelodysplastic syndrome.

CDR3 protein: CASSYSKGKSGEQYF. The CDR3, as DNA: TGTGCCAGCAGTTACTCGAAAGGGAAGTCTGGAGAGCAGTACTTC. The genes are TRBV6-5 and TRBJ2-7; D not certain. Germline V gene lookup returns CDR1 MNHEY and CDR2 SVGAGI. There are 15 residues in the CDR3. V lost 0 bases and J 7 bases, leaving 16 bases between the germline ends.

The chain links TRBV7-3 to TRBJ2-1; D is unresolved. This CDR3 region has 15 residues. Germline V gene lookup returns CDR1 SGHTA and CDR2 FQGTGA. Trimming took 4 bases from V and 7 from J, leaving 17 bases between them. This chain's CDR3 is CASSSPSVGLNEQFF. Here the CDR3 DNA reads TGTGCCAGCAGCTCCCCCTCCGTTGGCTTGAATGAGCAGTTCTTC. Full variable domain (missing parts from reference TRBV7-3 and TRBJ2-1): GAGVSQTPSNKVTEKGKYVELRCDPISGHTALYWYRQSLGQGPEFLIYFQGTGAADDSGLPNDRFFAVRPEGSVSTLKIQRTERGDSAVYLCASSSPSVGLNEQFFGPGTRLTVL.

The chain joins TRBV5-8 to TRBJ2-2; TRBD2 agrees at 9 bases. CDR3 size: 16 residues. With V trimmed by 5 bases and J by 7 bases, 12 bases remained unmatched. Germline assignment: CDR1 SGHTS and CDR2 YDEGEE. CDR3 protein: CASRPGTSFNSGELFF. In nucleotides, the CDR3 is TGTGCCAGCAGACCCGGGACTAGCTTCAATAGCGGGGAGCTGTTTTTT.

This sequence joins TRBV9 and TRBJ2-1; 8 bases are a match to TRBD1. Germline V CDR1 and CDR2: SGDLS, YYNGEE. Trimming at V came to 5 bases and at J to 9 bases, leaving 7 bases not matched to a gene. This CDR3 is built from 13 residues. The CDR3 loop reads CASRQGQVGEQFF. CDR3 nucleotides: TGTGCCAGCAGGCAGGGACAGGTGGGTGAGCAGTTCTTC.

This clone has only a few counts. The chain carries TRBV15 and TRBJ1-2; D is uncertain. From germline, CDR1 is LNHNV and CDR2 YYDKDF (reference sequence). V lost 0 bases and J lost 4, with 3 bases in between. This CDR3 spans 12 amino acids. The CDR3 sequence is CATSRDSYGYTF. The CDR3 DNA reads as TGTGCCACCAGCAGAGATAGCTATGGCTACACCTTC.

This chain uses TRBV29-1 with TRBJ2-7, with 8 bases that match TRBD1. There are 13 residues in the CDR3. The J segment lost 4 bases and the V segment lost 6 bases, leaving 8 bases of the junction unmatched. Germline CDR1 SQVTM, CDR2 ANQGSEA. The CDR3 nucleotides read TGCAGCGTCACAGGGGGGATCCTTTACGAGCAGTACTTC. Its translation is CSVTGGILYEQYF.

The chain uses TRBV5-1 and TRBJ1-5; D is perhaps TRBD1 (5 bases). Trimming pared 6 bases from V and 1 base from J, leaving 17 bases between. The CDR3 loop spans 16 amino acids. The V gene's germline CDR1 is SGHRS and CDR2 YFSETQ. CDR3 sequence reads: CASTLRGRESNQPQHF. CDR3 bases: TGCGCCAGCACTCTTCGGGGCAGGGAGAGCAATCAGCCCCAGCATTTT.

The chain links TRBV5-6 to TRBJ2-2; TRBD2 matches 10 bases. Germline V gene lookup returns CDR1 SGHDT and CDR2 YYEEEE. The CDR3 runs to 15 residues. After removal of 4 bases from V and 3 bases from J, the junction contained 3 bases not matched to a gene. In nucleotides, the CDR3 is TGTGCCAGCAGCCCGACTAGCGGGTACACCGGGGAGCTGTTTTTT. This codes for CASSPTSGYTGELFF. Full variable domain (remainder filled in from reference TRBV5-6 and TRBJ2-2): DAGVTQSPTHLIKTRGQQVTLRCSPKSGHDTVSWYQQALGQGPQFIFQYYEEEERQRGNFPDRFSGHQFPNYSSELNVNALLLGDSALYLCASSPTSGYTGELFFGEGSRLTVL.

The chain combines TRBV6-5 with TRBJ2-7; D tentatively fits TRBD1 or TRBD2 (5 bases each). CDR1 and CDR2 (germline): MNHEY, SVGAGI. CDR3 length equals 14 residues. V was pared by 8 bases and J by 1 base, with 15 bases between. As DNA, the CDR3 is TGTGCCAGCGGGGGATTTGCCGAGTCCTACGAGCAGTACTTC. This encodes CASGGFAESYEQYF.

J is TRBJ2-1 and V is TRBV28; TRBD2 matches at 10 bases. This CDR3 is built from 14 residues. With V trimmed by 7 bases and J by 3 bases, 3 bases remained unmatched. The germline CDR1 and CDR2 sequences are MDHEN and SYDVKM. The CDR3 coding sequence is TGTGCCAGCACCTTAGCGGGGGGCTACAATGAGCAGTTCTTC. Its translation: CASTLAGGYNEQFF.